This passage covers 28 T cell receptor beta chains from one sample sequenced in a study of shared clonotypes between healthy human individuals (dated by TCRdb to between 2020 and 2021). CD8 naive samples were CD45RO-negative cells positively selected for CCR7, giving a CD45RA+CCR7+ population that excluded TemRA cells. Library method: the immunoSEQ multiplex PCR assay. TCRdb holds this immuneACCESS table with in-frame rearrangements only. Some clones are missing; in checked studies, unresolved V genes explain under half, and the rest has no known cause. In this sample the table shows some 2 million clones, about 95% of which occur a single time. 1% to 1.5% of the sample comes from the top ten. Source material: naive CD8+ T cells sorted from blood. The label giving this sample's cell subset or site can be read as: CD45RA+CCR7+. The receptors come from a young man in good health.

Points on this clone: The sample contains more than one DNA sequence encoding this CDR3. The CDR3 loop is CASSLVLGGNEKLFF. The CDR3 nucleotides are TGTGCCAGCAGCTTAGTCCTCGGGGGGAATGAAAAACTGTTTTTT. This chain joins TRBV7-9 and TRBJ1-4, with a weak D call TRBD1 (5 bases). The V gene lost 1 base and the J gene lost 5 bases, with 11 bases spanning the gap. The CDR3 totals 15 residues. Germline loops: CDR1 SEHNR, CDR2 FQNEAQ (reference sequence).

The V call is TRBV5-1, the J call TRBJ2-6; perhaps TRBD2 as D (5 bases). The CDR3 has 19 amino acids. Germline V gene sequence: CDR1 SGHRS, CDR2 YFSETQ. V was trimmed by 1 base and J by 0 bases, leaving 17 bases between them. CDR3 nucleotide sequence: TGCGCCAGCAGCTTGATTCTAACCGGGGTAGACTCTGGGGCCAACGTCCTGACTTTC. It codes for CASSLILTGVDSGANVLTF.

The CDR3 sequence: CASSPGQGNQPQHF. CDR3 DNA sequence: TGTGCCAGCAGCCCCGGACAGGGCAATCAGCCCCAGCATTTT. This sequence joins TRBV5-8 and TRBJ1-5, with 7 bases fitting TRBD1. The germline V gene has CDR1 SGHTS and CDR2 YDEGEE. V dropped 4 bases and J dropped 2; count of bases not matched to a gene: 3. The CDR3 sequence is 14 residues long. Based on the CDR3 plus reference TRBV5-8 and TRBJ1-5, the full variable domain is EAGVTQSPTHLIKTRGQQATLRCSPISGHTSVYWYQQALGLGLQFLLWYDEGEERNRGNFPPRFSGRQFPNYSSELNVNALELEDSALYLCASSPGQGNQPQHFGDGTRLSIL.

Regarding this clone: This same CDR3 is encoded by further DNA sequences in the sample. The chain recombines TRBV30 with TRBJ2-7, with D possibly being TRBD2 (5 bases). The V end lost 2 bases, the J end lost 7 bases, and 12 bases lay between the germline ends. There are 12 residues in the CDR3. Germline CDR1 and CDR2: GTSNPN and SVGIG (reference sequence). The CDR3 DNA reads TGTGCCTGGAGTCCAGGAGGTGGGGAGCAGTACTTC. This codes for CAWSPGGGEQYF.

The rearrangement links TRBV9 to TRBJ2-2; 7 nucleotides agree with TRBD1. Germline V gene lookup returns CDR1 SGDLS and CDR2 YYNGEE. The CDR3 spans 16 residues. The J segment lost 0 bases and the V segment lost 5 bases, leaving 7 bases of the junction unmatched. Written as DNA, the CDR3 is TGTGCCAGCAGTACACCGGGACAGCCGAACACCGGGGAGCTGTTTTTT. Translated: CASSTPGQPNTGELFF.

This clone was detected a few times. The J gene is TRBJ1-1, the V gene TRBV19; D is unresolved. This CDR3 is built from 9 residues. Trimming removed 11 bases from V and 11 bases from J, with 12 bases in between. Per germline, CDR1 LNHDA and CDR2 SQIVND (reference sequence). CDR3 sequence (DNA): TGTGCCCTGGGTGGAGATGCTTTCTTT. It yields the protein CALGGDAFF.

The V gene is TRBV9, the J gene TRBJ2-6; TRBD1 might be the D (5 bases). V lost 2 bases and J 2 bases, leaving 8 bases between the germline ends. This CDR3 comprises 15 residues. The germline CDR1 and CDR2 sequences are SGDLS and YYNGEE. As DNA, the CDR3 is TGTGCCAGCAGCGTTTCAGGGACTGGGGCCAACGTCCTGACTTTC. Translated, it gives CASSVSGTGANVLTF.

This chain uses TRBV4-1 with TRBJ2-5, with 9 bases identical to TRBD2. Germline V gene lookup returns CDR1 MGHRA and CDR2 YSYEKL. CDR3 size: 16 residues. V was pared by 4 bases and J by 5 bases, with 11 bases of the junction left unmatched. The CDR3 DNA follows: TGCGCCAGCAGCCGCCGAGCGGGAGGCGGGCTGGAGACCCAGTACTTC. Amino acids: CASSRRAGGGLETQYF.

The V call is TRBV11-2, the J call TRBJ2-4, with D perhaps TRBD1 (6 bases). The V and J ends lost 1 base and 0 bases respectively, with 10 bases between them. This CDR3 comprises 16 residues. In germline, CDR1 is SGHAT, CDR2 FQNNGV. CDR3 in amino acids: CASSLGTELAKNIQYF. The DNA for the CDR3 is TGTGCCAGCAGCTTAGGGACAGAACTAGCCAAAAACATTCAGTACTTC.

This chain uses TRBV4-3 with TRBJ2-7, with unresolved D. This CDR3 contains 14 residues. Deletions cut 0 bases from V and 5 bases from J, with 11 bases between. The germline CDR1 and CDR2 sequences are LGHNA and YSLEER. In nucleotides, the CDR3 is TGCGCCAGCAGCCAAGAAAACAGCGACGACGAGCAGTACTTC. It codes for CASSQENSDDEQYF.

V gene TRBV30 combines with J gene TRBJ1-6; tentatively, D is TRBD1 (5 bases). Trimming took off 5 bases at V and 7 bases at J, with 18 bases between the two ends. The CDR3 has 15 residues. The V gene's germline CDR1 is GTSNPN and CDR2 SVGIG (reference sequence). The CDR3 nucleotides are TGTGCCTGGGGCTTGTACGGGACGCGCAATTCACCCCTCCACTTT. It encodes CAWGLYGTRNSPLHF.

This chain uses TRBV2 with TRBJ2-7; either TRBD1 or TRBD2 may fit D (6 bases each). V lost 1 base and J 2 bases, leaving 12 bases between the germline ends. This CDR3 spans 15 amino acids. The V gene's germline CDR1 is SNHLY and CDR2 FYNNEI. As DNA, the CDR3 is TGTGCCAGCAGTGAAGTGGGGGGCCAAACCTACGAGCAGTACTTC. Its translation is CASSEVGGQTYEQYF.

This clone has a single count. This chain joins TRBV29-1 and TRBJ2-1; TRBD1 might be the D (5 bases). CDR1 is SQVTM and CDR2 is ANQGSEA in the germline V gene. Trimming cost V 3 bases and J 5 bases, with 23 bases left between them. The CDR3 has 17 amino acids. The CDR3 bases are TGCAGCGTTGATTCATCCGACAGATCCCGAAACGACAATGAGCAGTTCTTC. This gives the protein CSVDSSDRSRNDNEQFF.

This chain links TRBV14 with TRBJ2-7; 8 nucleotides line up with TRBD1. V gave up 6 bases and J gave up 4 bases; unmatched junction bases: 14. The germline CDR1 and CDR2 sequences are SGHDN and FVKESK. The CDR3 sequence is 16 residues long. The CDR3 spells CASRVIGQGSSYEQYF. The CDR3 DNA reads TGTGCCAGCAGAGTCATTGGACAGGGTAGTTCGTACGAGCAGTACTTC.

The chain has TRBV5-1 and TRBJ1-1; D gene uncertain. The CDR3 runs 13 residues. V was cut by 2 bases and J by 6 bases, with 11 bases left in between. Germline CDR1 SGHRS, CDR2 YFSETQ. The CDR3 reads CASSFDTYAEAFF. CDR3 DNA sequence: TGCGCCAGCAGCTTCGACACGTACGCTGAAGCTTTCTTT.

As to this clone: Other DNA sequences from this sample encode an identical CDR3 as well. J is TRBJ2-7 and V is TRBV4-1; the match to TRBD1 covers 7 bases. CDR3 size: 15 residues. Germline lookup yields CDR1 MGHRA and CDR2 YSYEKL. V dropped 1 base and J dropped 3; count of bases not matched to a gene: 6. CDR3 residues: CASSQVGQGDYEQYF. The CDR3 region has the DNA TGCGCCAGCAGCCAAGTAGGCCAGGGGGACTACGAGCAGTACTTC.

The genes are TRBV11-2 and TRBJ2-2, with no clear D. Germline V lookup: CDR1 SGHAT, CDR2 FQNNGV. Deletions cut 0 bases from V and 3 bases from J, with 14 bases between. The length of the CDR3 is 17 residues. CDR3 DNA: TGTGCCAGCAGCTTAGAAGGGCAGGATGGGTACACCGGGGAGCTGTTTTTT. Its protein is CASSLEGQDGYTGELFF.

The chain is built from TRBV15 and TRBJ2-3; TRBD2 matches 11 bases. The CDR3 has 17 amino acids. The germline CDR1 and CDR2 sequences are LNHNV and YYDKDF (reference sequence). The J segment lost 2 bases and the V segment lost 5 bases, leaving 9 bases of the junction unmatched. The CDR3 region has the DNA TGTGCCACCAGCGGCCCGGGGACTAGCGGAGTCACAGATACGCAGTATTTT. It yields the protein CATSGPGTSGVTDTQYF. Supplemented by reference TRBV15 and TRBJ2-3, the full variable domain reads DAMVIQNPRYQVTQFGKPVTLSCSQTLNHNVMYWYQQKSSQAPKLLFHYYDKDFNNEADTPDNFQSRRPNTSFCFLDIRSPGLGDTAMYLCATSGPGTSGVTDTQYFGPGTRLTVL.

The chain is built from TRBV27 and TRBJ1-1; D is perhaps TRBD1 (5 bases). Deletions cut 5 bases from V and 1 base from J, with 11 bases between. The CDR3 length is 14 residues. Per the germline V gene, CDR1 is MNHEY and CDR2 is SMNVEV (reference sequence). CDR3 sequence (DNA): TGTGCCAGCAGTACCCCGACAGCGAACACTGAAGCTTTCTTT. Amino acids: CASSTPTANTEAFF.

This chain joins TRBV5-1 and TRBJ2-7, with TRBD2 identical over 7 bases. The CDR3 sequence is 16 residues long. V shed 4 bases and J 0 bases; nucleotides not matched to a gene: 10. Germline V CDR1 and CDR2: SGHRS, YFSETQ. CDR3 sequence reads: CASSPSTSPSSYEQYF. The DNA for the CDR3 is TGCGCCAGCAGCCCGTCGACTAGCCCGAGCTCCTACGAGCAGTACTTC.

The chain recombines TRBV5-1 with TRBJ2-7, with 7 bases that match TRBD2. Trimming took 3 bases from V and 4 from J; bases not matched to a gene: 7. This CDR3 spans 14 amino acids. Per the germline V gene, CDR1 is SGHRS and CDR2 is YFSETQ. The CDR3 protein is CASSSWGGPYEQYF. For the CDR3, the DNA is TGCGCCAGCAGCTCGTGGGGAGGGCCGTACGAGCAGTACTTC.

The chain uses TRBV5-5 and TRBJ1-6; the D is unclear. V lost 1 base, J lost 10 bases, and 15 bases lay in between. The germline gives CDR1 SGHKS, CDR2 YYEKEE (reference sequence). The CDR3 loop spans 15 amino acids. The CDR3, as DNA: TGTGCCAGCAGCTTGTGGACGGGCGGGGAATCACCCCTCCACTTT. It yields the protein CASSLWTGGESPLHF. The variable domain in full, with the rest retrieved from reference TRBV5-5 and TRBJ1-6, is DAGVTQSPTHLIKTRGQQVTLRCSPISGHKSVSWYQQVLGQGPQFIFQYYEKEERGRGNFPDRFSARQFPNYSSELNVNALLLGDSALYLCASSLWTGGESPLHFGNGTRLTVT.

This clone was found once. The CDR3 sequence is CASSRHGLRGEDEQYF. The DNA of the CDR3 is TGTGCCAGCAGCCGCCATGGGCTGCGGGGGGAGGACGAGCAGTACTTC. This rearrangement joins TRBV4-2 to TRBJ2-7; 8 bases fit TRBD2. CDR1 and CDR2 (germline): LGHNA, YNFKEQ. With V trimmed by 4 bases and J by 5 bases, 13 bases remained unmatched. The CDR3 loop spans 16 amino acids.

CDR3 sequence (DNA): TGTGCCAGCAGCTTAGCAGGGGCGATGGTCTATGGCTACACCTTC. Protein product: CASSLAGAMVYGYTF. The rearrangement uses TRBV11-2 and TRBJ1-2; weak D call: TRBD1 (6 bases). The V gene's germline CDR1 is SGHAT and CDR2 FQNNGV. Trimming removed 1 base from V and 4 bases from J, with 13 bases in between. This CDR3 contains 15 residues.

On this clone itself: Additional DNA sequences in this sample encode the identical CDR3. The chain couples TRBV29-1 to TRBJ2-7; 10 bases map to TRBD1. V was pared by 6 bases and J by 4 bases, with 6 bases of the junction left unmatched. From germline, CDR1 is SQVTM and CDR2 ANQGSEA. There are 13 residues in the CDR3. Written as DNA, the CDR3 is TGCAGCGTAGCACCGGGACAGGGGTACGAGCAGTACTTC. Amino acids: CSVAPGQGYEQYF.

The genes are TRBV4-1 and TRBJ2-1; D is ambiguous. The germline gives CDR1 MGHRA, CDR2 YSYEKL. CDR3 size: 13 residues. The germline V and J ends were trimmed by 0 bases and 10 bases, with 10 bases remaining between them. CDR3 DNA sequence: TGCGCCAGCAGCCAAGAAATGGGCCTAGAGCAGTTCTTC. Protein sequence: CASSQEMGLEQFF.

Notes on this clone: Other nucleotide sequences from this sample produce the same CDR3. The rearrangement uses TRBV4-1 and TRBJ2-7; D may be TRBD2 (7 bases). The CDR3 contains 15 residues. V was trimmed by 0 bases and J by 2 bases, leaving 11 bases between them. Looked up from germline, CDR1 is MGHRA and CDR2 is YSYEKL. The CDR3 loop reads CASSQEGGPTYEQYF. CDR3 nucleotides: TGCGCCAGCAGCCAAGAGGGGGGGCCGACCTACGAGCAGTACTTC.

The rearrangement links TRBV30 to TRBJ2-5; D tentatively fits TRBD1 or TRBD2 (5 bases each). V was clipped by 7 bases and J by 9 bases, with 18 bases between them. The CDR3 is made up of 12 amino acids. Germline CDR1 reads GTSNPN; CDR2 reads SVGIG (reference sequence). The CDR3: CAFLGRDGAQYF. The CDR3 DNA reads as TGTGCCTTCCTGGGACGGGACGGGGCCCAGTACTTC.